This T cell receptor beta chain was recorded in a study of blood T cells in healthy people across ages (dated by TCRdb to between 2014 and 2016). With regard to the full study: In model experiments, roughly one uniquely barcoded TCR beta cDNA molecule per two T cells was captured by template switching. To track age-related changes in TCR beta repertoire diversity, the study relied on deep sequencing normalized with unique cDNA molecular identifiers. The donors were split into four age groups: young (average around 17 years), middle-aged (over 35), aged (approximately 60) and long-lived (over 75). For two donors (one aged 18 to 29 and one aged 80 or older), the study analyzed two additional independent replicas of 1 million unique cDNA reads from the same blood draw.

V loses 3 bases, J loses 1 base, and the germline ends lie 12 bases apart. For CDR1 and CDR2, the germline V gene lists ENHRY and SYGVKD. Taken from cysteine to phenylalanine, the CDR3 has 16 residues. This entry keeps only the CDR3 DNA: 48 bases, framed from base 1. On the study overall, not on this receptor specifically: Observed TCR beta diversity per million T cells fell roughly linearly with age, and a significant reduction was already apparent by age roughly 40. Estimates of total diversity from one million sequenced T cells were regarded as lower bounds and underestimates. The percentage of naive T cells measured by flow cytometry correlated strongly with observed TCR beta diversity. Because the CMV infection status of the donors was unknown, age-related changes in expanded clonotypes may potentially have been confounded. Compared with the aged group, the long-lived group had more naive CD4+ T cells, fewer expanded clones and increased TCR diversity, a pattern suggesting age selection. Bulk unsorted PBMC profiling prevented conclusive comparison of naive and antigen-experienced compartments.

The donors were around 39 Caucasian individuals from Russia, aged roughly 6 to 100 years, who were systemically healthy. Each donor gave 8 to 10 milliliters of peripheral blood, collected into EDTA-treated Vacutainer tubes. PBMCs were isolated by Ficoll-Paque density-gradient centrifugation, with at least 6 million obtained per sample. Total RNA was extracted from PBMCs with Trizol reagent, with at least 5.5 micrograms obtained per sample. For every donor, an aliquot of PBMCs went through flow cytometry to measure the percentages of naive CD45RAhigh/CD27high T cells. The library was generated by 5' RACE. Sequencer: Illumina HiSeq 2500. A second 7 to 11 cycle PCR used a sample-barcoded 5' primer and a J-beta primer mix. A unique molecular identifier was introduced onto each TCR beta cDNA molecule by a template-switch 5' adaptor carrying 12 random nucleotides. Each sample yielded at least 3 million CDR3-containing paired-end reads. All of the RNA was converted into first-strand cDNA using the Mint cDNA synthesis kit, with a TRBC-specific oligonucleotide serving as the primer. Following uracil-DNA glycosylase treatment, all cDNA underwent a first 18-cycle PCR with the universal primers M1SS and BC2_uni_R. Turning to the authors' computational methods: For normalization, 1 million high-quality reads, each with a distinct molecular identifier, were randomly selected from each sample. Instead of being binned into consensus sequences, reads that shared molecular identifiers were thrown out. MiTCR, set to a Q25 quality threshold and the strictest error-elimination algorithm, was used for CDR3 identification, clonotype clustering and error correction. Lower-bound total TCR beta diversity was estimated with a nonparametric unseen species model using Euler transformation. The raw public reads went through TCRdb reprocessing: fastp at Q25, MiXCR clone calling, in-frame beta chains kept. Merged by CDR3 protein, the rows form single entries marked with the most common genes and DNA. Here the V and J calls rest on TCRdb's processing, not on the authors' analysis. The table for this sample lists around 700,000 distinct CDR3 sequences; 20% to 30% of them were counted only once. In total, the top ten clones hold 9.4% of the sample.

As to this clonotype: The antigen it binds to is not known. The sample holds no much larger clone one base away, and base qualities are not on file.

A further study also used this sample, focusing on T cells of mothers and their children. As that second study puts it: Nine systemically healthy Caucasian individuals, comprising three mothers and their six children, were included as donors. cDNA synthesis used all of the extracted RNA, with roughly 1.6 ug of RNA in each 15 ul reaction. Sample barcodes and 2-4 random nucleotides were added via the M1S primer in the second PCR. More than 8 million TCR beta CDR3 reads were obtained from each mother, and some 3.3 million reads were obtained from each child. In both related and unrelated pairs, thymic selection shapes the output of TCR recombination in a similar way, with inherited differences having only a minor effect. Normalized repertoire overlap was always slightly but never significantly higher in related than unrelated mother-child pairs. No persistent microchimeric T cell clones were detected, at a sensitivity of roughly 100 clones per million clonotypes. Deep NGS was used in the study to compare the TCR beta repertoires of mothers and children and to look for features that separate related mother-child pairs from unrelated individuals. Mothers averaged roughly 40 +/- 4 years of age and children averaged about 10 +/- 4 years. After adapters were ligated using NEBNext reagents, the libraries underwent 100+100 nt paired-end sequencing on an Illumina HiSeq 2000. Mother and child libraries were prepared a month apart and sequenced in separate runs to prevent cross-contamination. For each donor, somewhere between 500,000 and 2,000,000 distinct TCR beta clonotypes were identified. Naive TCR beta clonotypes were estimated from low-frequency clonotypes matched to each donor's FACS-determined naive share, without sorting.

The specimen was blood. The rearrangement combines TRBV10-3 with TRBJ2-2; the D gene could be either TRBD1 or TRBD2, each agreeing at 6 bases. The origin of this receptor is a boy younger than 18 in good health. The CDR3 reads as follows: CAISEGGLMNTGELFF. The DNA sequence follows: TGTGCCATCAGTGAAGGGGGGCTTATGAACACCGGGGAGCTGTTTTTT.